These 15 T cell receptor beta chains came from one sample sequenced in a study of OX40 agonist ivuxolimab in advanced cancers. This table comes from immunoSEQ multiplex PCR, and its TCRdb copy is limited to in-frame clones, with some not included. Among more than 25,000 clones listed, 70% to 90% were seen once. Sequencing was performed on CD4+ or CD8+ T cells sorted from blood, taken in a trial of the OX40 agonist ivuxolimab. The receptor set was obtained from an adult with an advanced solid tumor such as melanoma, head and neck, liver or kidney cancer.

V is TRBV11-2 and J is TRBJ2-5, with D possibly TRBD2 on 5 matching bases. Looked up from germline, CDR1 is SGHAT and CDR2 is FQNNGV. The CDR3 totals 12 residues. Trimming stripped 7 bases from V and 5 bases from J, with 11 bases between. The CDR3: CASTQLGETQYF. In DNA, the CDR3 is TGTGCCAGCACCCAACTAGGGGAGACCCAGTACTTC.

The chain combines TRBV5-1 with TRBJ1-1; maybe TRBD1 (5 bases). Germline lookup yields CDR1 SGHRS and CDR2 YFSETQ. This CDR3 has 13 residues. The ends were cut back, 0 bases at V and 8 bases at J, with 11 bases in the middle. The CDR3 nucleotides read TGCGCCAGCAGCTTGGGAGGGCCAGGGGAAGCTTTCTTT. Residues: CASSLGGPGEAFF.

The chain carries TRBV10-2 and TRBJ2-7; D uncertain. V was clipped by 2 bases and J by 2 bases, with 4 bases between them. Germline assignment: CDR1 WSHSY and CDR2 SAAADI. CDR3 length: 12 residues. Written as DNA, the CDR3 is TGCGCCAGCAGTGAGAGGCCCTACGAGCAGTACTTC. This gives the protein CASSERPYEQYF.

This clone is a singleton in its sample. CDR3 coding DNA: TGCGCCAGCAGCAAGGGACAGGGAGCCTTAGAGCAGTACTTC. Translating it yields CASSKGQGALEQYF. This chain connects TRBV5-1 to TRBJ2-7; 9 nucleotides agree with TRBD1. The CDR3 sequence is 14 residues long. After removal of 4 bases from V and 7 bases from J, the junction contained 9 bases not matched to a gene. The germline V gene encodes CDR1 SGHRS and CDR2 YFSETQ.

This rearrangement joins TRBV7-9 to TRBJ1-1; TRBD1 might be the D (5 bases). Germline V gene lookup returns CDR1 SEHNR and CDR2 FQNEAQ (reference sequence). V dropped 5 bases and J dropped 2 bases, with 12 bases sitting between them. CDR3 length: 14 amino acids. The CDR3 region has the DNA TGTGCCAGCAGCCGCGACAGTCTAAACACTGAAGCTTTCTTT. Protein product: CASSRDSLNTEAFF.

This rearrangement joins TRBV4-1 to TRBJ2-2; no firm D call. Germline values: CDR1 MGHRA, CDR2 YSYEKL. The CDR3 is 14 residues long. V lost 4 bases and J 6 bases, leaving 12 bases between the germline ends. The CDR3 protein is CASSLFIGAGELFF. The CDR3 DNA is TGCGCCAGCAGCCTTTTTATTGGGGCCGGGGAGCTGTTTTTT.

This chain links TRBV25-1 with TRBJ2-7, with D perhaps TRBD1 (5 bases). In germline, CDR1 is MGHDK, CDR2 SYGVNS. The CDR3 covers 18 residues. V was clipped by 2 bases and J by 3 bases, with 23 bases between them. For the CDR3, the DNA is TGTGCCAGCAGTGAAGGGCTTGGGATCCGCGACAGTCTCTACGAGCAGTACTTC. This sequence encodes CASSEGLGIRDSLYEQYF.

The V gene is TRBV25-1, the J gene TRBJ1-3; 8 bases line up with TRBD1. The junction had 7 bases not matched to a gene; V was cut back by 1 base and J by 2 bases. Germline CDR1 and CDR2: MGHDK and SYGVNS. This CDR3 contains 17 residues. The DNA for the CDR3 is TGTGCCAGCAGTGAATGGGGTGACAGGGGAGCTGGAAACACCATATATTTT. Translating it yields CASSEWGDRGAGNTIYF.

The chain joins TRBV11-2 to TRBJ1-5; 7 bases align to TRBD1. There are 12 residues in the CDR3. Germline V gene lookup returns CDR1 SGHAT and CDR2 FQNNGV. Trimming at V came to 4 bases and at J to 7 bases, leaving 1 base not matched to a gene. The CDR3 region is CASSSGGQPQHF. CDR3 DNA sequence: TGTGCCAGCAGCTCAGGGGGGCAGCCCCAGCATTTT.

The DNA of the CDR3 is TGTGCCAGCAGTTCCCGGGACAGGGGGCGTGGGACGACCGAAGCTTTCTTT. This encodes CASSSRDRGRGTTEAFF. This chain links TRBV28 with TRBJ1-1, with TRBD1 matching 12 bases. V trimming: 4 bases; J trimming: 8 bases; junction bases outside the gene matches: 14. This CDR3 is built from 17 residues. Germline-derived CDR1 and CDR2 are MDHEN and SYDVKM.

This rearrangement joins TRBV15 to TRBJ1-2; 9 positions agree with TRBD1. J was trimmed by 3 bases and V by 7 bases; bases with no gene match: 9. Germline lookup yields CDR1 LNHNV and CDR2 YYDKDF (reference sequence). The CDR3 length is 15 residues. CDR3 in DNA: TGTGCCACCACTATGGACAGGGGAAGGGACTATGGCTACACCTTC. It yields the protein CATTMDRGRDYGYTF.

The rearrangement links TRBV4-1 to TRBJ1-4; D is uncertain. Germline CDR1 is MGHRA and CDR2 is YSYEKL. V was pared by 1 base and J by 0 bases, with 3 bases between. This CDR3 is 14 amino acids long. CDR3 sequence: CASSQAATNEKLFF. Written as DNA, the CDR3 is TGCGCCAGCAGCCAAGCTGCAACTAATGAAAAACTGTTTTTT.

CDR3 bases: TGTGCCAGCAGTCACCCGCAGGGGGCAATCACCGGGGAGCTGTTTTTT. Translation: CASSHPQGAITGELFF. The chain has TRBV28 and TRBJ2-2; 8 bases fit TRBD1. V was pared by 5 bases and J by 4 bases, with 9 bases of the junction left unmatched. CDR1 MDHEN and CDR2 SYDVKM come from the germline V gene. The CDR3 length is 16 residues. Full variable domain (missing parts from reference TRBV28 and TRBJ2-2): DVKVTQSSRYLVKRTGEKVFLECVQDMDHENMFWYRQDPGLGLRLIYFSYDVKMKEKGDIPEGYSVSREKKERFSLILESASTNQTSMYLCASSHPQGAITGELFFGEGSRLTVL.

The J gene is TRBJ1-4, the V gene TRBV19; possible D gene TRBD1, 5 bases. Germline CDR1 reads LNHDA; CDR2 reads SQIVND (reference sequence). The CDR3 extends over 15 amino acids. V lost 3 bases and J lost 4, with 12 bases in between. CDR3 nucleotides: TGTGCCAGTAGTATCTGGGGGTTTGATAATGAAAAACTGTTTTTT. Translating gives CASSIWGFDNEKLFF.

The V call is TRBV28, the J call TRBJ2-7; 9 nucleotides match TRBD1. CDR1 MDHEN and CDR2 SYDVKM come from the germline V gene. With V trimmed by 2 bases and J by 2 bases, 1 base remained unmatched. CDR3 length: 14 residues. The CDR3 loop is CASSLRDRAYEQYF. The DNA for the CDR3 is TGTGCCAGCAGTTTAAGGGACAGGGCCTACGAGCAGTACTTC.